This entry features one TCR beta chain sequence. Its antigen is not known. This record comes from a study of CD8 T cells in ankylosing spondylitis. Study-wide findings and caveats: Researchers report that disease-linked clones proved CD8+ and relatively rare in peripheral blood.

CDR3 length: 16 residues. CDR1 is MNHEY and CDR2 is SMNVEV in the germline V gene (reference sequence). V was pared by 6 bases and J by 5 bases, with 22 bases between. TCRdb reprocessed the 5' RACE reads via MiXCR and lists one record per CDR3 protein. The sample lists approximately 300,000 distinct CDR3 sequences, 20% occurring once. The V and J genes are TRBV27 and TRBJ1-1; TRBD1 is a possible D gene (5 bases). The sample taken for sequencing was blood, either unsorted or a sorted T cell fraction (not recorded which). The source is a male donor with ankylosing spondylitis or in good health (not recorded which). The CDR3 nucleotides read TGTGCCAGCAGCCCTGGGGGTTGGCTGGGACGGACTGAAGCTTTCTTT. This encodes CASSPGGWLGRTEAFF.